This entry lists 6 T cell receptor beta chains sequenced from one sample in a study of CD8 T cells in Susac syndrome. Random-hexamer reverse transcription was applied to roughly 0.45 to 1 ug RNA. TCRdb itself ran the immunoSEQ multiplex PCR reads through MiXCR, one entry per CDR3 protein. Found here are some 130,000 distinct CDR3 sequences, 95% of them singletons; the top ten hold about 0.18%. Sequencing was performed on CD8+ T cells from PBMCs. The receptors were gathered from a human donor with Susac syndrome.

The CDR3 coding sequence is TGTGCCAGCAGCCAAGATGGGCTAGCGACGTCCTCCTACGAGCAGTACTTC. It codes for CASSQDGLATSSYEQYF. The genes are TRBV4-2 and TRBJ2-7, with D perhaps TRBD2 (6 bases). The germline CDR1 and CDR2 sequences are LGHNA and YNFKEQ. V was shortened by 0 bases and J by 0 bases, with 15 bases between the two germline ends. CDR3 size: 17 residues.

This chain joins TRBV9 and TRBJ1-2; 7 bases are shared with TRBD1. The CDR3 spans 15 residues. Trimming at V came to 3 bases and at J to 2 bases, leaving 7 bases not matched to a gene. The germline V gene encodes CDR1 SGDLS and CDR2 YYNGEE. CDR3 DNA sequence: TGTGCCAGCAGCGGTTCCGGGACAGCGAACTATGGCTACACCTTC. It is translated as CASSGSGTANYGYTF.

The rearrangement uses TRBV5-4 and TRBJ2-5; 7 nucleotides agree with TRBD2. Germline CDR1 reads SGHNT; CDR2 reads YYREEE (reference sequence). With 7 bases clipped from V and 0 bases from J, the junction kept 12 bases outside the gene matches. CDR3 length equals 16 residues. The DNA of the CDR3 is TGTGCCAGCGCGACTCAAGCGGGGATGTACCAAGAGACCCAGTACTTC. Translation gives CASATQAGMYQETQYF.

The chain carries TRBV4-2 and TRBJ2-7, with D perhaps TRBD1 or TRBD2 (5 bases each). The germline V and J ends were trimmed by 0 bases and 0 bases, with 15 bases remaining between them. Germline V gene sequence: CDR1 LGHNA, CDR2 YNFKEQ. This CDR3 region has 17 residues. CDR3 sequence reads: CASSQDLEGLSSYEQYF. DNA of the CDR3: TGTGCCAGCAGCCAAGATTTAGAGGGGCTTAGCTCCTACGAGCAGTACTTC.

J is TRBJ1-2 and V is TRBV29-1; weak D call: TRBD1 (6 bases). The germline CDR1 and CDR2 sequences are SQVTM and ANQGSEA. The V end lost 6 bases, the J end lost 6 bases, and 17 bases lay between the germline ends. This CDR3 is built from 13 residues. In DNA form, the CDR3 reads TGCAGCGTAGAAACAGGGAAAGATGATGGCTACACCTTC. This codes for CSVETGKDDGYTF.

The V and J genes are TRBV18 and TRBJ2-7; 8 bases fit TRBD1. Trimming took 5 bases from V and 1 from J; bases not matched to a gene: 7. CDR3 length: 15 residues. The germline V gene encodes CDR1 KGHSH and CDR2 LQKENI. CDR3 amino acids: CASSEGQGRSYEQYF. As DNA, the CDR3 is TGTGCCAGCTCAGAAGGACAGGGCAGATCCTACGAGCAGTACTTC.